These T cell receptor beta chains were read from a single sample in a study of chemoradiotherapy in HPV16-positive cancers. Clones were sequenced by immunoSEQ multiplex PCR, and TCRdb holds only the in-frame ones, with some missing. Here the sample spans approximately 11,000 clones, roughly 89% being singletons. The sample here was taken from a patient who underwent chemoradiotherapy. Receptors were obtained from a human donor with HPV-associated anogenital cancer. The CDR3 runs from the conserved cysteine through the conserved F or W. Each record gives: V gene, J gene, D gene, clone size, CDR3 DNA, CDR3 protein. D genes are given only for firm matches. Size is stated for part of the rows, as once, few or many counts, or as a class when the clone is expanded.

V gene: TRBV18
J gene: TRBJ1-4
D gene: -
clone size: once
CDR3 DNA: TGTGCCAGCTCCCCACTTTTCAGGGCGGATGAAAAACTGTTTTTT
CDR3 protein: CASSPLFRADEKLFF

V gene: TRBV19
J gene: TRBJ2-1
D gene: -
clone size: -
CDR3 DNA: TGTGCCAGTAGTATGTTCGCCTCCGAGCAGTTCTTC
CDR3 protein: CASSMFASEQFF

V gene: TRBV7-6
J gene: TRBJ1-1
D gene: -
clone size: -
CDR3 DNA: TGTGCCAGCAGCTTAAAGGGGGGCACTGAAGCTTTCTTT
CDR3 protein: CASSLKGGTEAFF

V gene: TRBV10-3
J gene: TRBJ2-7
D gene: TRBD2
clone size: once
CDR3 DNA: TGTGCCATCAGTACCGGGAGACTAGCGGGGGGGAGGGTCTACGAGCAGTACTTC
CDR3 protein: CAISTGRLAGGRVYEQYF

V gene: TRBV7-9
J gene: TRBJ1-4
D gene: -
clone size: -
CDR3 DNA: TGTGCCAGCAGCTTTTCGGACAGCGCCTTAGAAAAACTGTTTTTT
CDR3 protein: CASSFSDSALEKLFF

V gene: TRBV7-8
J gene: TRBJ1-1
D gene: -
clone size: -
CDR3 DNA: TGTGCCAGCAGTTCTGGGGGGTTTCGGACTGAAGCTTTCTTT
CDR3 protein: CASSSGGFRTEAFF

V gene: TRBV27
J gene: TRBJ2-2
D gene: -
clone size: -
CDR3 DNA: TGTGCCAGCAGTTTTGTGCAGGGCCGCCCCGGGGAGCTGTTTTTT
CDR3 protein: CASSFVQGRPGELFF

V gene: TRBV28
J gene: TRBJ1-2
D gene: TRBD1
clone size: -
CDR3 DNA: TGTGCCAGCAGGACAGGGGCCGGCTACACCTTC
CDR3 protein: CASRTGAGYTF

V gene: TRBV10-3
J gene: TRBJ1-4
D gene: TRBD1
clone size: once
CDR3 DNA: TGTGCCATCAGTGACGACAGGGAAGAAAAACTGTTTTTT
CDR3 protein: CAISDDREEKLFF

V gene: TRBV7-6
J gene: TRBJ2-2
D gene: TRBD2
clone size: -
CDR3 DNA: TGTGCCAGCAGCCCCCGGACTAGCGGTTACACCGGGGAGCTGTTTTTT
CDR3 protein: CASSPRTSGYTGELFF

V gene: TRBV27
J gene: TRBJ2-3
D gene: TRBD2
clone size: -
CDR3 DNA: TGTGCCAGCAGTTACCGGTTTAGCGGGATTCCCGCGCAGTATTTT
CDR3 protein: CASSYRFSGIPAQYF

V gene: TRBV15
J gene: TRBJ1-2
D gene: -
clone size: -
CDR3 DNA: TGTGCCACCAGCAGAGATTTGATAGGGAACGGCTACACCTTC
CDR3 protein: CATSRDLIGNGYTF

V gene: TRBV5-1
J gene: TRBJ1-1
D gene: -
clone size: -
CDR3 DNA: TGCGCCAGCAGCGCTGACGTGGTGAAGGACACTGAAGCTTTCTTT
CDR3 protein: CASSADVVKDTEAFF

V gene: TRBV30
J gene: TRBJ1-2
D gene: -
clone size: -
CDR3 DNA: TGTGCCATGGGCCCTAACTATGGCTACACCTTC
CDR3 protein: CAMGPNYGYTF

V gene: TRBV29-1
J gene: TRBJ1-2
D gene: -
clone size: once
CDR3 DNA: TGCAGCGTTGTGATGGGGGTGGGACTGGGAGGCTACACCTTC
CDR3 protein: CSVVMGVGLGGYTF

V gene: TRBV25-1
J gene: TRBJ2-7
D gene: -
clone size: -
CDR3 DNA: TGTGCCAGCAGGGGATACGAGCAGTACTTC
CDR3 protein: CASRGYEQYF

V gene: TRBV6-5
J gene: TRBJ2-7
D gene: -
clone size: -
CDR3 DNA: TGTGCCAGCAGCGAAGGGGGGACCTACGAGCAGTACTTC
CDR3 protein: CASSEGGTYEQYF

V gene: TRBV2
J gene: TRBJ2-7
D gene: TRBD1
clone size: -
CDR3 DNA: TGTGCCAGCAGTGGTCGGGACAGGGGCTCCTACGAGCAGTACTTC
CDR3 protein: CASSGRDRGSYEQYF

V gene: TRBV5-6
J gene: TRBJ2-2
D gene: -
clone size: -
CDR3 DNA: TGTGCCAGCAGCTTCGGCGTTAACACCGGGGAGCTGTTTTTT
CDR3 protein: CASSFGVNTGELFF

V gene: TRBV29-1
J gene: TRBJ1-1
D gene: -
clone size: -
CDR3 DNA: TGCAGCGTTACGGCCCTCACTGAAGCTTTCTTT
CDR3 protein: CSVTALTEAFF

V gene: TRBV7-2
J gene: TRBJ1-3
D gene: -
clone size: -
CDR3 DNA: TGTGCCAGCAGGTACTCTGGAAACACCATATATTTT
CDR3 protein: CASRYSGNTIYF

V gene: TRBV6-5
J gene: TRBJ2-1
D gene: -
clone size: -
CDR3 DNA: TGTGCCAGCAGTTACTCAAGGTTGGGTGAGCAGTTCTTC
CDR3 protein: CASSYSRLGEQFF

V gene: TRBV14
J gene: TRBJ2-7
D gene: TRBD2
clone size: -
CDR3 DNA: TGTGCCAGCAGCCAAGTTGCGGCGGGAGGTCAGGAGCAGTACTTC
CDR3 protein: CASSQVAAGGQEQYF

V gene: TRBV5-6
J gene: TRBJ1-5
D gene: -
clone size: -
CDR3 DNA: TGTGCCAGCAGCTGGGGGGGGGCGATGAGGGGGCCCCAGCATTTT
CDR3 protein: CASSWGGAMRGPQHF